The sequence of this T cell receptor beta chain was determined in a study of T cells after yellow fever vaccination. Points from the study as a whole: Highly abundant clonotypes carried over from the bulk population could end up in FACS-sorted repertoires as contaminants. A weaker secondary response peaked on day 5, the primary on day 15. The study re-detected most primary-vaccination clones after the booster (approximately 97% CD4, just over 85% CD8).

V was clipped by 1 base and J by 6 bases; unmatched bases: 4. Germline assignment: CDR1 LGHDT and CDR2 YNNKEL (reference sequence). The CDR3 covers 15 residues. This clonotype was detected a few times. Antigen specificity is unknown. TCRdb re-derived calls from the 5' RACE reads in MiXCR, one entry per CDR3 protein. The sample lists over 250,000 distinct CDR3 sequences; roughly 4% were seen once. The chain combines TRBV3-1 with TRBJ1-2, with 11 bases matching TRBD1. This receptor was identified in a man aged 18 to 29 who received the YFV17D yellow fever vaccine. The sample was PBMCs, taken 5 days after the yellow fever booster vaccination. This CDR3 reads CASSQGRTGGNGYTF. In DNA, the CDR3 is TGTGCCAGCAGCCAAGGACGGACAGGGGGCAATGGCTACACCTTC.